Presented here are 28 T cell receptor beta chains from one specimen sequenced in a study of vaccination effects on CD4 cells after COVID-19. Antigens of these TCRs are unknown. Under the ViraFEST assay, PBMC were stimulated with viral peptide pools so that antigen-specific CD4+ T cells expanded. Sequencing was performed afterwards. Following a roughly eleven-day culture, CD4+ T cells were purified. Two doses of either BNT162b2 or mRNA-1273 were given to each participant. Repertoires were generated with immunoSEQ multiplex PCR, while TCRdb's copy carries only in-frame clones and drops some. Among approximately 25,000 clones listed, around four fifths were seen once. The sequences come from CD4+ T cells from PBMCs cultured with HCoV-NL63 spike peptides, collected after COVID-19 vaccination. The receptors come from a human donor who received a COVID-19 vaccine. Some clones in this sample may be carry-over from other donors' samples.

J is TRBJ2-5 and V is TRBV7-3, with D perhaps matching TRBD1 (5 bases). This CDR3 contains 14 residues. CDR1 and CDR2 (germline): SGHTA, FQGTGA. V was cut by 5 bases and J by 1 base, with 11 bases left in between. CDR3 sequence (DNA): TGTGCCAGCAGCCCAGGGCCTATCCAAGAGACCCAGTACTTC. Its translation is CASSPGPIQETQYF.

This clone has a single count. This chain uses TRBV4-3 with TRBJ1-5; D ambiguous. The V gene's germline CDR1 is LGHNA and CDR2 YSLEER. Trimming removed 0 bases from V and 7 bases from J, with 7 bases in between. CDR3 length: 13 residues. CDR3 protein: CASSQEAQQPQHF. The CDR3 DNA reads as TGCGCCAGCAGCCAAGAGGCGCAGCAGCCCCAGCATTTT.

The V call is TRBV27, the J call TRBJ1-5; no firm D call. The CDR3 is 18 residues long. The V end lost 2 bases, the J end lost 6 bases, and 23 bases lay between the germline ends. From germline, CDR1 is MNHEY and CDR2 SMNVEV (reference sequence). CDR3 sequence (DNA): TGTGCCAGCAGTTTACGCTGGACGGCACCCCCCGACGGTCAGCCCCAGCATTTT. Protein sequence: CASSLRWTAPPDGQPQHF.

The chain is built from TRBV7-8 and TRBJ1-3; unclear D gene. CDR1 SGHVS and CDR2 FQNEAQ come from the germline V gene. V lost 2 bases and J lost 0, with 14 bases in between. The CDR3 totals 17 residues. In nucleotides, the CDR3 is TGTGCCAGCAGCTTAAGGGCAGTCCCAAGCTCTGGAAACACCATATATTTT. This translates into CASSLRAVPSSGNTIYF.

This rearrangement joins TRBV18 to TRBJ2-3; TRBD1 is a possible D gene (6 bases). CDR3 length: 15 amino acids. Germline CDR1 KGHSH, CDR2 LQKENI. V was trimmed by 5 bases and J by 1 base, leaving 13 bases between them. The DNA of the CDR3 is TGTGCCAGCTCAACAGGGCAGCTTGGCACAGATACGCAGTATTTT. Protein product: CASSTGQLGTDTQYF.

This clone is medium-sized by share. The identical CDR3 is also encoded by other nucleotide sequences in the sample. The V call is TRBV4-2, the J call TRBJ2-5; D not resolved. Germline CDR1 reads LGHNA; CDR2 reads YNFKEQ. Trimming took 0 bases from V and 1 from J, leaving 9 bases between them. This CDR3 spans 15 amino acids. Here the CDR3 reads CASSQDGRVQETQYF. CDR3 bases: TGTGCCAGCAGCCAAGATGGTAGGGTCCAAGAGACCCAGTACTTC.

The chain is built from TRBV6-5 and TRBJ2-3; D perhaps matches TRBD2 (6 bases). The CDR3 has 14 amino acids. CDR1 is MNHEY and CDR2 is SVGAGI in the germline V gene. Trimming pared 8 bases from V and 4 bases from J, leaving 16 bases between. CDR3 nucleotide sequence: TGTGCCAGCTCGTGGGGGGAGGCTTCAGATACGCAGTATTTT. This gives the protein CASSWGEASDTQYF.

The genes are TRBV5-1 and TRBJ2-1, with 11 bases lining up with TRBD2. The CDR3 consists of 15 residues. Losses at the gene ends were 4 bases for V and 8 bases for J; bases not matched to a gene: 8. The germline gives CDR1 SGHRS, CDR2 YFSETQ. The CDR3 is CASSPLASGGYEQFF. CDR3 in DNA: TGCGCCAGCAGCCCGCTCGCTAGCGGGGGGTATGAGCAGTTCTTC.

This chain connects TRBV3-1 (or the pseudogene TRBV3-2) to TRBJ2-7; D unclear. This CDR3 region has 13 residues. The germline V gene encodes CDR1 LGHDT and CDR2 YNNKEL (reference sequence). Trimming cost V 3 bases and J 5 bases, with 11 bases left between them. CDR3 coding DNA: TGTGCCAGCAGCCACCGACCGGGTGACGAGCAGTACGTC. Its protein is CASSHRPGDEQYV.

The rearrangement uses TRBV5-1 and TRBJ2-5, with D tentatively TRBD2 (7 bases). CDR1 and CDR2 (germline): SGHRS, YFSETQ. Trimming removed 5 bases from V and 7 bases from J, with 18 bases in between. The CDR3 is made up of 14 amino acids. The CDR3 loop reads CASRRGAGAGTQYF. The CDR3 DNA sequence: TGCGCCAGCAGACGTGGCGCGGGGGCCGGGACCCAGTACTTC.

This chain links TRBV7-2 with TRBJ2-5; TRBD2 matches 7 bases. This CDR3 has 14 residues. With 4 bases clipped from V and 5 bases from J, the junction kept 7 bases outside the gene matches. From germline, CDR1 is SGHTA and CDR2 FQGNSA. The CDR3 DNA reads TGTGCCAGCAGCTCAAGGGAGGGGTGGGAGACCCAGTACTTC. Translating gives CASSSREGWETQYF. The entire variable domain, with the rest obtained from reference TRBV7-2 and TRBJ2-5, is as follows: GAGVSQSPSNKVTEKGKDVELRCDPISGHTALYWYRQSLGQGLEFLIYFQGNSAPDKSGLPSDRFSAERTGGSVSTLTIQRTQQEDSAVYLCASSSREGWETQYFGPGTRLLVL.

This chain connects TRBV5-1 to TRBJ2-3; D might be TRBD2 (6 bases). Germline V lookup: CDR1 SGHRS, CDR2 YFSETQ. The CDR3 has 14 amino acids. V lost 0 bases to trimming and J lost 6 bases, with 11 bases between them. CDR3 DNA: TGCGCCAGCAGCTTGGGACTAGAGTCTGATACGCAGTATTTT. It codes for CASSLGLESDTQYF.

This clone appeared a few times. V and J are TRBV7-9 and TRBJ1-1, with D unresolved. Trimming left V 2 bases short and J 1 base short, with 8 bases between. The germline V gene has CDR1 SEHNR and CDR2 FQNEAQ (reference sequence). The CDR3 loop spans 14 amino acids. The CDR3 sequence is CASSLFASNTEAFF. The CDR3 DNA reads TGTGCCAGCAGCTTATTTGCTTCGAACACTGAAGCTTTCTTT.

This clone was found once. The CDR3 sequence: CSASYRDGYTF. The CDR3 nucleotides are TGCAGTGCTAGCTACAGGGATGGCTACACCTTC. The V and J genes are TRBV20-1 and TRBJ1-2; a weak D match, TRBD1 (6 bases). CDR3 size: 11 residues. V was shortened by 3 bases and J by 6 bases, with 8 bases between the two germline ends. Germline CDR1 reads DFQATT; CDR2 reads SNEGSKA (reference sequence).

This chain uses TRBV10-2 with TRBJ1-2, with D tentatively TRBD1 (5 bases). Germline lookup yields CDR1 WSHSY and CDR2 SAAADI. Trimming removed 6 bases from V and 3 bases from J, with 11 bases in between. The CDR3 extends over 13 amino acids. The CDR3 is CASRDSGDYGYTF. The CDR3 nucleotides are TGCGCCAGCAGGGATTCGGGGGACTATGGCTACACCTTC.

This chain uses TRBV2 with TRBJ1-2, with a tentative D call TRBD1 (6 bases). CDR1 SNHLY and CDR2 FYNNEI come from the germline V gene. CDR3 size: 17 residues. Trimming removed 5 bases at V and 2 bases at J, with 21 bases between. Here the CDR3 DNA reads TGTGCCAGCAGTCCCGGGGGGCAGGGGACTAGGAACTATGGCTACACCTTC. Translating it yields CASSPGGQGTRNYGYTF.

The gene calls are TRBV19 and TRBJ1-5; 12 nucleotides line up with TRBD1. CDR1 LNHDA and CDR2 SQIVND come from the germline V gene (reference sequence). This CDR3 spans 16 amino acids. The V segment lost 6 bases and the J segment 7 bases; nucleotides outside the gene matches: 10. CDR3: CASSSSGTGGIQPQHF. The CDR3, as DNA: TGTGCCAGTAGCAGCTCCGGGACAGGGGGCATCCAGCCCCAGCATTTT.

This sequence joins TRBV2 and TRBJ1-5; 7 bases map to TRBD1. The CDR3 extends over 15 amino acids. V lost 7 bases, J lost 2 bases, and 8 bases stayed unmatched. CDR1 SNHLY and CDR2 FYNNEI come from the germline V gene. Written as DNA, the CDR3 is TGTGCCAGCACCTCGGGGACAGCTGGCAATCAGCCCCAGCATTTT. This encodes CASTSGTAGNQPQHF.

V usage is TRBV9 and J usage is TRBJ2-1, with 13 bases that match TRBD2. The V and J ends lost 4 bases and 5 bases, in that order; junction bases with no gene match: 6. Germline V gene data show CDR1 as SGDLS and CDR2 as YYNGEE. The CDR3 has 16 amino acids. The CDR3 sequence: CASSSRLAGGDNEQFF. The CDR3 nucleotides read TGTGCCAGCAGCTCGAGACTAGCGGGGGGCGACAATGAGCAGTTCTTC.

This clone was seen just once. V and J are TRBV19 and TRBJ2-6; D uncertain. Germline V gives CDR1 LNHDA, CDR2 SQIVND (reference sequence). Trimming stripped 5 bases from V and 0 bases from J, with 11 bases between. CDR3 length: 16 residues. The CDR3 is CASSSPKTSGANVLTF. The CDR3 coding sequence is TGTGCCAGTAGTTCGCCAAAAACCTCTGGGGCCAACGTCCTGACTTTC.

This chain joins TRBV19 and TRBJ2-2; 11 positions match TRBD1. Germline assignment: CDR1 LNHDA and CDR2 SQIVND (reference sequence). This CDR3 is 14 amino acids long. V gave up 6 bases and J gave up 7 bases; unmatched junction bases: 4. The CDR3 coding sequence is TGTGCCAGTAGGGACAGGGGGCCAATCGGGGAGCTGTTTTTT. Protein sequence: CASRDRGPIGELFF.

This sequence joins TRBV3-1 (or the pseudogene TRBV3-2) and TRBJ1-3, with no clear D. CDR1 is LGHDT and CDR2 is YNNKEL in the germline V gene (reference sequence). Trimming left V 1 base short and J 2 bases short, with 0 bases between. The CDR3 length is 12 residues. CDR3: CASSQAGNTIYF. The CDR3 DNA reads TGTGCCAGCAGCCAAGCTGGAAACACCATATATTTT.

The chain uses TRBV5-1 and TRBJ1-1; the D is unclear. V lost 0 bases and J 0 bases, leaving 9 bases between the germline ends. Germline CDR1 SGHRS, CDR2 YFSETQ. The CDR3 loop spans 15 amino acids. Written as DNA, the CDR3 is TGCGCCAGCAGCTTGGTGAACCCCATGAACACTGAAGCTTTCTTT. It encodes CASSLVNPMNTEAFF. The variable domain in full, with the rest retrieved from reference TRBV5-1 and TRBJ1-1, is KAGVTQTPRYLIKTRGQQVTLSCSPISGHRSVSWYQQTPGQGLQFLFEYFSETQRNKGNFPGRFSGRQFSNSRSEMNVSTLELGDSALYLCASSLVNPMNTEAFFGQGTRLTVV.

The gene calls are TRBV6-6 and TRBJ2-2; D gene uncertain. V gave up 4 bases and J gave up 4 bases, with 7 bases separating them. Germline-derived CDR1 and CDR2 are MNHNY and SVGAGI (reference sequence). The CDR3 is 13 amino acids. The CDR3, as DNA: TGTGCCAGCAGTTTACCGGGCACCGGGGAGCTGTTTTTT. Its translation is CASSLPGTGELFF.

This rearrangement joins TRBV5-8 to TRBJ2-3, with TRBD2 matching 11 bases. The ends lost 7 bases at V and 1 base at J; junction bases unmatched: 14. The CDR3 totals 18 residues. The V gene's germline CDR1 is SGHTS and CDR2 YDEGEE. CDR3 loop: CASPSALAGGSGTDTQYF. The CDR3 nucleotides are TGTGCCAGCCCCAGCGCTCTAGCGGGGGGCTCGGGCACAGATACGCAGTATTTT.

The chain carries TRBV6-5 and TRBJ1-2; weak D call: TRBD1 (5 bases). This CDR3 is built from 13 residues. From germline, CDR1 is MNHEY and CDR2 SVGAGI. V dropped 6 bases and J dropped 6 bases, with 14 bases sitting between them. CDR3 amino acids: CASRPGTANGYTF. The CDR3, as DNA: TGTGCCAGCAGACCTGGGACGGCTAATGGCTACACCTTC.

The chain has TRBV19 and TRBJ2-2; no reliable D call. CDR3 size: 15 residues. V lost 7 bases and J 0 bases, leaving 12 bases between the germline ends. The germline CDR1 and CDR2 sequences are LNHDA and SQIVND (reference sequence). The CDR3 nucleotides read TGTGCCAGTACCGCTAATACAGCGAACACCGGGGAGCTGTTTTTT. This codes for CASTANTANTGELFF.

The V call is TRBV7-2, the J call TRBJ1-1; maybe TRBD1 (6 bases). CDR1 is SGHTA and CDR2 is FQGNSA in the germline V gene. V was pared by 5 bases and J by 0 bases, with 13 bases between. This CDR3 has 15 amino acids. CDR3 in amino acids: CASSPRGSLNTEAFF. In nucleotides, the CDR3 is TGTGCCAGCAGCCCCAGGGGCAGCCTGAACACTGAAGCTTTCTTT. The full variable domain, in which reference TRBV7-2 and TRBJ1-1 provide the parts outside the CDR3, is GAGVSQSPSNKVTEKGKDVELRCDPISGHTALYWYRQSLGQGLEFLIYFQGNSAPDKSGLPSDRFSAERTGGSVSTLTIQRTQQEDSAVYLCASSPRGSLNTEAFFGQGTRLTVV.